This T cell receptor beta chain was recovered during a study of regulatory T cells in long-lasting Graves disease. CDR3-region Arm-PCR and iRepertoire HTBI primers produced the TCR beta libraries. TCRdb processed the multiplex PCR reads anew with MiXCR; each CDR3 protein has one entry. The table has approximately 210,000 distinct CDR3 sequences, about 18% seen once. The time point was: newly diagnosed GD, antithyroid drugs for less than 3 months. The authors made the TCR library using RNA they extracted from PBMCs. This clonotype was counted at least ten times. Germline V gene data show CDR1 as MNHNS and CDR2 as SASEGT. This CDR3 spans 16 amino acids. Unmatched junction bases numbered 8, after V lost 5 bases and J lost 2 bases.

The sequence was obtained from a female donor with Graves disease. The sequencing used peripheral blood mononuclear cells (PBMCs), collected at new diagnosis, from a patient treated with antithyroid drugs. The V gene is TRBV6-1, the J gene TRBJ2-3; 9 bases fit TRBD2. Here the CDR3 reads CASSTPGLALTDTQYF. In nucleotides, the CDR3 is TGTGCCAGCAGTACCCCCGGACTAGCGCTCACAGATACGCAGTATTTT.